This TCR beta chain was identified during a study of tumor-infiltrating lymphocytes in primary liver carcinoma. General study points: Because of bulk unsorted sampling, CD4+ and CD8+ repertoires were not subjected to comparison. The 250 largest clones made up significantly more of tumor than blood repertoires (p = 0.039).

The researchers obtained blood RNA from unsorted whole blood and also extracted germline DNA. Infection with HBV was chronic in patients; they were treatment-naive. Germline lookup yields CDR1 SGHNT and CDR2 YYREEE (reference sequence). Trimming removed 2 bases from V and 4 bases from J, with 12 bases in between. The CDR3 totals 14 residues. Points on this clonotype: Its target is unknown.

Researchers generated TCR beta cDNA from roughly 500 ng of total RNA, relying on a constant-region primer. Libraries covering TCR beta were generated through three nested multiplex PCR rounds (using a slightly modified ARM-PCR). Researchers ran the first two PCR rounds for 9 to 10 cycles each with TRBV1-TRBV30 forward primers and a C-beta reverse primer. TCRdb fed the multiplex PCR reads into MiXCR, producing one record per CDR3 protein. The sample records almost 200,000 distinct CDR3 sequences, roughly 61% being singletons. The receptor was derived from a woman aged 55-69 years with primary liver carcinoma and hepatitis B virus infection. V is TRBV5-4 and J is TRBJ1-1; perhaps TRBD1 as D (5 bases). The sequencing sample was made of peripheral blood. The CDR3 spells CASSLESRGTEAFF. The CDR3 DNA reads TGTGCCAGCAGCTTAGAGTCAAGGGGCACTGAAGCTTTCTTT.